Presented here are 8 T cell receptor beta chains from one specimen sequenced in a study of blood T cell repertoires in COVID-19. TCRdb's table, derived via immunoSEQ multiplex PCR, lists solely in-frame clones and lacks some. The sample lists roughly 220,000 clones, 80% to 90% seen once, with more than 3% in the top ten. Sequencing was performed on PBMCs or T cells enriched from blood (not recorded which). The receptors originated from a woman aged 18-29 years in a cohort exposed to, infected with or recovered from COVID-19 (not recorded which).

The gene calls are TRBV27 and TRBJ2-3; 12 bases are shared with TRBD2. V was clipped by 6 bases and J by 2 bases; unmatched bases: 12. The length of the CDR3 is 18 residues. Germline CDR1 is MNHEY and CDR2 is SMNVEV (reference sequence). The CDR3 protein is CASRLLPWTSGITDTQYF. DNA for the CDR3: TGTGCCAGCAGACTTCTTCCCTGGACTAGCGGGATCACAGATACGCAGTATTTT.

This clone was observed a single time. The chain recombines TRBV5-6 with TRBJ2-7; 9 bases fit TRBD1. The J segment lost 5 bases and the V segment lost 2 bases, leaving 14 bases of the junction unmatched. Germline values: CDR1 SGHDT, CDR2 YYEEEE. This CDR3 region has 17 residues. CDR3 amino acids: CASSLLGQGDSCDEQYF. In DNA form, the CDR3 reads TGTGCCAGCAGCTTATTGGGACAGGGCGATTCCTGTGACGAGCAGTACTTC.

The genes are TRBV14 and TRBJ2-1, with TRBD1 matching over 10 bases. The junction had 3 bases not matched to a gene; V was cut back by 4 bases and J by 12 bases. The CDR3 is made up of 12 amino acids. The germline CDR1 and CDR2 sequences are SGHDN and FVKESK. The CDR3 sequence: CASSPRQGAQFF. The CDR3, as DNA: TGTGCCAGCAGCCCCAGACAGGGGGCGCAGTTCTTC.

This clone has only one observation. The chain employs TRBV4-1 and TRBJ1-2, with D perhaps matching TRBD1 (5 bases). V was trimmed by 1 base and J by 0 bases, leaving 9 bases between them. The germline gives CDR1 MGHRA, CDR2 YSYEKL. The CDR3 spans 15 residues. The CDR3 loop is CASSQGAGTNYGYTF. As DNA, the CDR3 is TGCGCCAGCAGCCAAGGGGCAGGGACTAACTATGGCTACACCTTC.

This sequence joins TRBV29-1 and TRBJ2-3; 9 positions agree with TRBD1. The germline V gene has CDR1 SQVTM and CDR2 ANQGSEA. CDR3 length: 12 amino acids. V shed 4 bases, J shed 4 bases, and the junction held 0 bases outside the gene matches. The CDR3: CSVGQGADTQYF. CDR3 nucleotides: TGCAGCGTTGGACAGGGGGCAGATACGCAGTATTTT.

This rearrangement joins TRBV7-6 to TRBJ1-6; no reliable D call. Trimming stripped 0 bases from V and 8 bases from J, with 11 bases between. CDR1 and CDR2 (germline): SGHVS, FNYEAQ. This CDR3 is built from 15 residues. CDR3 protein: CASSLARRGDSPLHF. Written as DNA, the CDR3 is TGTGCCAGCAGCTTAGCGAGGCGGGGAGATTCACCCCTCCACTTT.

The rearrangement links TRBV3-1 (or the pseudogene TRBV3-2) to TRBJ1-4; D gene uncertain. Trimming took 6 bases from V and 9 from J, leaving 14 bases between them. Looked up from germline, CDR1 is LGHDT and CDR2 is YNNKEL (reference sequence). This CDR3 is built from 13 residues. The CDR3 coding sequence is TGTGCCAGCAGTGAACTACAAGCCCAAAAACTGTTTTTT. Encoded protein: CASSELQAQKLFF.

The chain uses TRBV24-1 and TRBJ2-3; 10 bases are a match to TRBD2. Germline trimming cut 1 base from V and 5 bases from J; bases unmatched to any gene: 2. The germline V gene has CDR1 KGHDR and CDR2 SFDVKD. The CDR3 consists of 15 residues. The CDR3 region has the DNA TGTGCCACCAGTGATTTCCTAGCGGGAGAAGATACGCAGTATTTT. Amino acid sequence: CATSDFLAGEDTQYF.